A selection of T cell receptor beta chains follows, all from one sample in a study of T cells after yellow fever vaccination. TCRdb reprocessed the 5' RACE reads via MiXCR and lists one record per CDR3 protein. The sample consists of 310,000 or so distinct CDR3 sequences, roughly 3.5% of them appearing once. Here the sequenced sample was PBMCs, taken on the day of the yellow fever booster vaccination. The receptors here all came from a man aged 18 to 30 who received the YFV17D yellow fever vaccine. The CDR3 runs from the conserved cysteine through the conserved F or W. The order of the fields is clone size, D gene, J gene, V gene, CDR3 DNA, CDR3 protein. D genes are given only for firm matches. Not every row has a clone size; where given, it reads once, few, many or a size class.

many | NA | TRBJ2-2 | TRBV7-3 | TGTGCCAGCAGCTCAATGCGGACCGGGGAGCTGTTTTTT | CASSSMRTGELFF
few | NA | TRBJ2-1 | TRBV4-2 | TGTGCCACTAGTACCTCGGGGGGCCGCACGGGGAATGAGCAGTTCTTC | CATSTSGGRTGNEQFF
many | TRBD2 | TRBJ2-5 | TRBV6-2/TRBV6-3 | TGTGCCAGCAGTCCGAGGACTAGTCGACAAGAGACCCAGTACTTC | CASSPRTSRQETQYF
NA | TRBD2 | TRBJ2-3 | TRBV19 | TGTGCCAGTAGCGTTATGGGACTACCGGGGGGAGATACGCAGTATTTT | CASSVMGLPGGDTQYF
many | TRBD1 | TRBJ1-1 | TRBV14 | TGTGCCAGCAGCTCACAGGGGGCGCAGAGCACTGAAGCTTTCTTT | CASSSQGAQSTEAFF
NA | NA | TRBJ1-2 | TRBV3-2 | TGTGCCAGCAGCCAAAGGGGGGGACGGGGCTACACCTTC | CASSQRGGRGYTF
few | TRBD2 | TRBJ2-2 | TRBV25-1 | TGTGCCAGCAGGGCTGGGACTAGGGCCGGGGAGCTGTTTTTT | CASRAGTRAGELFF
NA | TRBD1 | TRBJ1-1 | TRBV5-1 | TGCGCCAGCAGCTCCGGGACAGGGTGGGACACTGAAGCTTTCTTT | CASSSGTGWDTEAFF
many | TRBD1 | TRBJ2-2 | TRBV4-1 | TGCGCCAGCAGCCAGGAGGGTTGGGACAGGACGGTCGGGGAGCTGTTTTTT | CASSQEGWDRTVGELFF
few | NA | TRBJ1-4 | TRBV28 | TGTGCCACCGGTAGGGCAGCTGAAAAACTGTTTTTT | CATGRAAEKLFF
many | TRBD2 | TRBJ2-5 | TRBV3-1 | TGTGCCAGCAGCCTTGAGACTAGCGGGGCGGAAGAGACCCAGTACTTC | CASSLETSGAEETQYF
few | NA | TRBJ1-1 | TRBV5-4 | TGTGCCAGCAGATCCTCCCTACTCGGTGGCGGGACTGAAGCTTTCTTT | CASRSSLLGGGTEAFF
many | NA | TRBJ2-5 | TRBV7-2 | TGTGCCAGCAGCTTATGGCTAGCTTCAGAGACCCAGTACTTC | CASSLWLASETQYF
many | NA | TRBJ2-3 | TRBV5-1 | TGCGCCAGCAGCTTGGAGGGATTAACAGATACGCAGTATTTT | CASSLEGLTDTQYF
many | TRBD2 | TRBJ2-1 | TRBV5-6 | TGTGCCAGCAGCTGGGGGGGAGGGATGGCCTACAATGAGCAGTTCTTC | CASSWGGGMAYNEQFF
many | NA | TRBJ2-7 | TRBV7-9 | TGTGCCAGCAGCTTAGTCGGTGGGGTTTACGAGCAGTACTTC | CASSLVGGVYEQYF
NA | NA | TRBJ2-1 | TRBV5-4 | TGTGCCAGCAGCTTGGGGCGGGTTAATGGGGAAAAGCAGTTCTTC | CASSLGRVNGEKQFF
NA | NA | TRBJ2-5 | TRBV5-5 | TGTGCCAGCACCTCCCGACGGTACGAAGAGACCCAGTACTTC | CASTSRRYEETQYF
NA | NA | TRBJ2-5 | TRBV11-1 | TGTGCCAGCAGCCGGGACTTGGGGGAGACCCAGTACTTC | CASSRDLGETQYF
many | NA | TRBJ2-7 | TRBV5-1 | TGCGCCAGCAGCTTGCCAGACTTGAATTCCTACGAGCAGTACTTC | CASSLPDLNSYEQYF
many | TRBD1 | TRBJ1-5 | TRBV2 | TGTGCCAGCTATCCGGACAGGGTTGACAATCAGCCCCAGCATTTT | CASYPDRVDNQPQHF
many | TRBD1 | TRBJ2-7 | TRBV5-1 | TGCGCCAGCAGCTCGTCCGGGACAGGGTCTTACGAGCAGTACTTC | CASSSSGTGSYEQYF
NA | TRBD1 | TRBJ2-5 | TRBV7-9 | TGTGCCAGCAGCCCGCGCTCCGGGACAGGCGGGTATAAGGAGACCCAGTACTTC | CASSPRSGTGGYKETQYF
NA | NA | TRBJ1-2 | TRBV4-1 | TGCGCCAGCAGCCAACCGTCCGCAGGTAAAAACTATGGCTACACCTTC | CASSQPSAGKNYGYTF
NA | TRBD2 | TRBJ2-1 | TRBV13 | TGTGCCAGCAGCCCTAGCGGGGCCAATGAGCAGTTCTTC | CASSPSGANEQFF
many | NA | TRBJ2-7 | TRBV5-1 | TGCGCCAGCAGCCCTCCGGCAGGTAGCGAGCAGTACTTC | CASSPPAGSEQYF
many | NA | TRBJ1-4 | TRBV20-1 | TGCAGTGCTAGTCCGCTGCAGGCGAGGGAAAAACTGTTTTTT | CSASPLQAREKLFF
many | NA | TRBJ1-1 | TRBV5-1 | TGCGCCAGCAGCTCTTTGTCCCTTAGGACTGAAGCTTTCTTT | CASSSLSLRTEAFF
NA | NA | TRBJ1-6 | TRBV5-1 | TGCGCCAGCAGGGCCGGCCCCAATAATTCACCCCTCCACTTT | CASRAGPNNSPLHF
many | NA | TRBJ1-1 | TRBV7-9 | TGTGCCAGCAGCTTTGAGTCGGGATCCACTGAAGCTTTCTTT | CASSFESGSTEAFF
NA | TRBD2 | TRBJ2-5 | TRBV28 | TGTGCCAGCAGTATCGGACTAGCGGGGGGTTTTGAGACCCAGTACTTC | CASSIGLAGGFETQYF
NA | TRBD1 | TRBJ2-1 | TRBV5-5 | TGTGCCAGCAGTGCGGACAGGGTGCACTACAATGAGCAGTTCTTC | CASSADRVHYNEQFF
many | NA | TRBJ1-2 | TRBV11-2 | TGTGCCAGCAGCTCCGTTACCTATGGCTACACCTTC | CASSSVTYGYTF
many | NA | TRBJ2-3 | TRBV29-1 | TGCAGCGGTACGCCTAGCTACACAGATACGCAGTATTTT | CSGTPSYTDTQYF
many | TRBD1 | TRBJ2-7 | TRBV15 | TGTGCCACCAGCGGGGGACAGGGGGCTTCATTCAACGAGCAGTACTTC | CATSGGQGASFNEQYF
NA | NA | TRBJ1-4 | TRBV12-3/TRBV12-4 | TGTGCCAGCAGCCCCCGGGGCGAAAAACTGTTTTTT | CASSPRGEKLFF
many | TRBD2 | TRBJ2-4 | TRBV11-2 | TGTGCCAGCCGGAGCATAGCGGGGGCCGTCGGGAACATTCAGTACTTC | CASRSIAGAVGNIQYF
NA | NA | TRBJ1-6 | TRBV27 | TGTGCCAGCAGTCCTGTATTACCCCGCAATTCACCCCTCCACTTT | CASSPVLPRNSPLHF
few | NA | TRBJ1-1 | TRBV9 | TGTGCCAGCAGCGCAGGGGATACGAACACTGAAGCTTTCTTT | CASSAGDTNTEAFF
NA | TRBD1 | TRBJ2-2 | TRBV7-2 | TGTGCCAGCAGCTTGTTGCAGGGGGCAACCGGGGAGCTGTTTTTT | CASSLLQGATGELFF
NA | NA | TRBJ2-7 | TRBV5-5 | TGTGCCAGCAGCTATTGGGACACCGACGAGCAGTACTTC | CASSYWDTDEQYF
few | NA | TRBJ1-5 | TRBV7-8 | TGTGCCAGCAGCTTTGGGGGGGTTGGTCAGCCCCAGCATTTT | CASSFGGVGQPQHF
many | NA | TRBJ1-2 | TRBV5-5 | TGTGCCAGCAGCTTGGTCGGAGGGGGGGAGACCTATGGCTACACCTTC | CASSLVGGGETYGYTF
few | TRBD1 | TRBJ2-3 | TRBV6-6 | TGTGCCAGCAGTTACACGGGGACAGGGAGAGGTGCAGATACGCAGTATTTT | CASSYTGTGRGADTQYF
few | NA | TRBJ1-1 | TRBV21-1 | TGTGCCAGCAGCCATAGGGTCAACACTGAAGCTTTCTTT | CASSHRVNTEAFF
many | NA | TRBJ1-1 | TRBV6-6 | TGTGCCAGCAGTCGGCTCGACAGGAACACTGAAGCTTTCTTT | CASSRLDRNTEAFF
many | NA | TRBJ1-4 | TRBV7-9 | TGTGCCAGCAGCTTAGCCAATGAAAAACTGTTTTTT | CASSLANEKLFF
NA | NA | TRBJ1-2 | TRBV20-1 | TGCAGTGAGCACAGGACTAACTATGGCTACACCTTC | CSEHRTNYGYTF
many | NA | TRBJ2-1 | TRBV11-1 | TGTGCCAGCAGCTTAGTCCCAGGGGGGGCAAGTGAGCAGTTCTTC | CASSLVPGGASEQFF
NA | NA | TRBJ1-2 | TRBV24-1 | TGTGCCACCGGCGGACAGAACTATGGCTACACCTTC | CATGGQNYGYTF
many | TRBD1 | TRBJ2-6 | TRBV6-2/TRBV6-3 | TGTGCCAGCAGCCCAGGGGGCTCTGGGGCCAACGTCCTGACTTTC | CASSPGGSGANVLTF
NA | NA | TRBJ2-3 | TRBV5-6 | TGTGCCAGCAGCTTTATCTCAGACACAGATACGCAGTATTTT | CASSFISDTDTQYF
few | TRBD2 | TRBJ2-1 | TRBV9 | TGTGCCAGTAGCGGGGGGGCCGCCAATGAGCGGTTCTTC | CASSGGAANERFF
few | NA | TRBJ2-2 | TRBV12-3/TRBV12-4 | TGTGCCAGCAGTTTAATTGGGGGCGGAATCGGCGGGGAGCTGTTTTTT | CASSLIGGGIGGELFF
many | NA | TRBJ2-5 | TRBV5-1 | TGCGCCAGCAGCACCCAGGGACGGACCGAAGAGACCCAGTACTTC | CASSTQGRTEETQYF
many | NA | TRBJ2-5 | TRBV25-1 | TGTGCCAGCCAGGGGTCAGCTAAAGAGACCCAGTACTTC | CASQGSAKETQYF
many | NA | TRBJ2-2 | TRBV7-2 | TGTGCCAGCAGCTTAGTCGGTAGCACCGGGGAGCTGTTTTTT | CASSLVGSTGELFF
many | NA | TRBJ1-4 | TRBV18 | TGTGCCAGCTCACCGCGACAGGCAACTAATGAAAAACTGTTTTTT | CASSPRQATNEKLFF
many | NA | TRBJ2-1 | TRBV28 | TGTGCCAGCAGTTTACTTACGGGGTTGAAGAATGAGCAGTTCTTC | CASSLLTGLKNEQFF
many | NA | TRBJ1-1 | TRBV12-3/TRBV12-4 | TGTGCCAGCAGTTTAAACAGAAGGACTGAAGCTTTCTTT | CASSLNRRTEAFF